The 32 T cell receptor beta chains in this list originate from one sample, sequenced in a study of graft-versus-host responses after intestinal transplantation (dated by TCRdb to 2020 to 2023). Antigens of these TCRs are unknown. Library creation used the immunoSEQ multiplex PCR assay. Entries here come from immuneACCESS through TCRdb and include only in-frame sequences with V and J called. Some clones fail to appear in such tables; in the studies checked, an unresolved V gene covers under half of the shortfall, and the cause of the remainder is unknown. For this sample there are tens of thousands of clones; about 95% appear just once. The ten largest clones capture around 0.25% of the sample. Interpreted using the paper, the time point label stands for: cells obtained before transplantation from donor or recipient. The material sequenced was unstimulated CD8+ T cells sorted from spleen or lymph node cells, taken before transplant. These receptors originate from a human donor who was the organ donor for an intestinal transplant.

This clone was observed a handful of times. The chain is built from TRBV27 and TRBJ1-1; D possibly corresponds to TRBD1 (5 bases). The germline V and J ends were trimmed by 9 bases and 7 bases, with 6 bases remaining between them. The length of the CDR3 is 9 residues. Germline V gene lookup returns CDR1 MNHEY and CDR2 SMNVEV (reference sequence). Here the CDR3 DNA reads TGTGCCAGGACAGATGAAGCTTTCTTT. This codes for CARTDEAFF.

This CDR3 is CASSLYSNQPQHF. Here the CDR3 DNA reads TGTGCCAGCAGCCTATATAGCAATCAGCCCCAGCATTTT. The chain joins TRBV28 to TRBJ1-5; no definite D call. Germline V lookup: CDR1 MDHEN, CDR2 SYDVKM. The CDR3 covers 13 residues. Between the trimmed V and J ends, which lost 6 bases and 0 bases, there was a span of 6 bases.

The chain combines TRBV11-1 with TRBJ1-3; D is uncertain. Trimming took 5 bases from V and 2 from J, leaving 13 bases between them. The CDR3 extends over 15 amino acids. Looked up from germline, CDR1 is SGHAT and CDR2 is FQDESV (reference sequence). The CDR3 DNA reads as TGTGCCAGCAGCCCATACGACTCGCCTGGAAACACCATATATTTT. Its translation is CASSPYDSPGNTIYF.

This chain connects TRBV6-1 to TRBJ1-2; D uncertain. The germline CDR1 and CDR2 sequences are MNHNS and SASEGT. The CDR3 length is 15 residues. Trimming pared 6 bases from V and 3 bases from J, leaving 17 bases between. This CDR3 is CASSEKGSAHYGYTF. For the CDR3, the DNA is TGTGCCAGCAGCGAAAAGGGCTCTGCCCACTATGGCTACACCTTC.

The chain uses TRBV5-6 and TRBJ1-3; the D gene is possibly TRBD1 (5 bases). The V and J ends lost 3 bases and 0 bases respectively, with 7 bases between them. Germline V gene lookup returns CDR1 SGHDT and CDR2 YYEEEE. CDR3 length: 14 residues. The CDR3 DNA reads TGTGCCAGCAGCTGGGGGAGCTCTGGAAACACCATATATTTT. Encoded protein: CASSWGSSGNTIYF.

V is TRBV9 and J is TRBJ2-3, with D unresolved. The V and J ends lost 0 bases and 2 bases respectively, with 10 bases between them. Germline V gives CDR1 SGDLS, CDR2 YYNGEE. The CDR3 is 15 amino acids. CDR3 sequence reads: CASSVAWTDTDTQYF. The CDR3 bases are TGTGCCAGCAGCGTAGCTTGGACGGACACAGATACGCAGTATTTT.

The gene calls are TRBV28 and TRBJ1-5; possibly TRBD1 for D (5 bases). Trimming pared 4 bases from V and 4 bases from J, leaving 8 bases between. Germline V lookup: CDR1 MDHEN, CDR2 SYDVKM. This CDR3 has 13 amino acids. For the CDR3, the DNA is TGTGCCAGCAGTTCGTGGGGGAATCAGCCCCAGCATTTT. Translation: CASSSWGNQPQHF.

The V gene is TRBV4-1, the J gene TRBJ2-7, with 12 bases matching TRBD1. The CDR3 runs to 15 residues. The junction had 5 bases not matched to a gene; V was cut back by 4 bases and J by 4 bases. CDR1 and CDR2 (germline): MGHRA, YSYEKL. The CDR3 loop is CASSLRDRGQYEQYF. The DNA for the CDR3 is TGCGCCAGCAGCCTTCGGGACAGGGGGCAATACGAGCAGTACTTC.

The chain combines TRBV9 with TRBJ2-3, with 8 bases matching TRBD2. The length of the CDR3 is 15 residues. Germline V gene data show CDR1 as SGDLS and CDR2 as YYNGEE. V lost 0 bases and J lost 3; bases outside the gene matches: 3. The CDR3 sequence: CASSVDASGTDTQYF. The CDR3 nucleotides are TGTGCCAGCAGCGTAGATGCTAGCGGGACAGATACGCAGTATTTT.

The J gene is TRBJ2-5, the V gene TRBV2; 14 positions match TRBD2. The CDR3 extends over 16 amino acids. Germline lookup yields CDR1 SNHLY and CDR2 FYNNEI. V lost 5 bases, J lost 1 base, and 3 bases stayed unmatched. CDR3: CASSSGLAGGQETQYF. The CDR3 DNA reads as TGTGCCAGCAGTTCAGGACTAGCGGGGGGCCAAGAGACCCAGTACTTC.

The J gene is TRBJ2-1, the V gene TRBV6-5; tentative D call: TRBD2 (5 bases). V dropped 8 bases and J dropped 8 bases, with 13 bases sitting between them. Germline V gene sequence: CDR1 MNHEY, CDR2 SVGAGI. The CDR3 sequence is 12 residues long. CDR3 region: CASGTGWYEQFF. CDR3 in DNA: TGTGCCAGCGGAACGGGGTGGTATGAGCAGTTCTTC.

This clone was detected a few times. V and J are TRBV4-3 and TRBJ2-7, with D possibly TRBD2 on 6 matching bases. CDR3 length equals 14 residues. Trimming removed 4 bases at V and 2 bases at J, with 12 bases between. The germline CDR1 and CDR2 sequences are LGHNA and YSLEER. DNA for the CDR3: TGCGCCAGCAGCCGCGGGACTTGGACCTACGAGCAGTACTTC. Translated: CASSRGTWTYEQYF.

This chain links TRBV4-1 with TRBJ2-1; 7 bases align to TRBD1. CDR3 length equals 16 residues. The ends lost 3 bases at V and 5 bases at J; junction bases unmatched: 10. CDR1 is MGHRA and CDR2 is YSYEKL in the germline V gene. CDR3 sequence (DNA): TGCGCCAGCAGCCACGGGACAGCCAGGACAGACAATGAGCAGTTCTTC. It encodes CASSHGTARTDNEQFF.

The chain recombines TRBV6-5 with TRBJ1-1, with D possibly TRBD1 on 5 matching bases. Germline V gene data show CDR1 as MNHEY and CDR2 as SVGAGI. Trimming removed 6 bases at V and 0 bases at J, with 11 bases between. This CDR3 contains 14 residues. This chain's CDR3 is CASSLGPLNTEAFF. Here the CDR3 DNA reads TGTGCCAGCAGCTTGGGACCGTTGAACACTGAAGCTTTCTTT.

This chain links TRBV9 with TRBJ2-7; TRBD2 matches 7 bases. The CDR3 covers 16 residues. CDR1 is SGDLS, CDR2 YYNGEE, per germline. V gave up 4 bases and J gave up 2 bases; unmatched junction bases: 12. DNA for the CDR3: TGTGCCAGCAGCCATCCTATAGCGGGCGAGACCTACGAGCAGTACTTC. Protein sequence: CASSHPIAGETYEQYF. Looking up the rest from reference TRBV9 and TRBJ2-7 gives the full variable domain: DSGVTQTPKHLITATGQRVTLRCSPRSGDLSVYWYQQSLDQGLQFLIQYYNGEERAKGNILERFSAQQFPDLHSELNLSSLELGDSALYFCASSHPIAGETYEQYFGPGTRLTVT.

CDR3 sequence reads: CASSLSSGEQFF. CDR3 sequence (DNA): TGTGCCAGCAGTTTATCCTCGGGTGAGCAGTTCTTC. The chain employs TRBV27 and TRBJ2-1, with no clear D. V was clipped by 0 bases and J by 9 bases, with 6 bases between them. CDR3 length: 12 residues. Germline loops: CDR1 MNHEY, CDR2 SMNVEV (reference sequence).

This clone was detected only once. The chain carries TRBV27 and TRBJ2-7, with 12 nucleotides matching TRBD1. Germline CDR1 and CDR2: MNHEY and SMNVEV (reference sequence). The J segment lost 7 bases and the V segment lost 5 bases, leaving 6 bases of the junction unmatched. CDR3 length: 14 residues. The CDR3 region is CASSGGQGADEQYF. The CDR3 DNA reads as TGTGCCAGCAGTGGGGGACAGGGGGCAGATGAGCAGTACTTC.

The V call is TRBV27, the J call TRBJ2-2; 13 nucleotides line up with TRBD2. This CDR3 has 16 amino acids. Germline V CDR1 and CDR2: MNHEY, SMNVEV (reference sequence). After removal of 2 bases from V and 6 bases from J, the junction contained 3 bases not matched to a gene. In DNA form, the CDR3 reads TGTGCCAGCAGTTTAGTACTAGCGGGGGGGCCCGGGGAGCTGTTTTTT. Encoded protein: CASSLVLAGGPGELFF.

This sequence joins TRBV5-1 and TRBJ2-7; a possible D gene is TRBD1 (5 bases). Germline-derived CDR1 and CDR2 are SGHRS and YFSETQ. The CDR3 is made up of 15 amino acids. Between the trimmed V and J ends, which lost 2 bases and 2 bases, there was a span of 14 bases. The CDR3 spells CASSLISDTTYEQYF. The DNA for the CDR3 is TGCGCCAGCAGCTTAATCTCGGACACTACCTACGAGCAGTACTTC.

This chain links TRBV7-8 with TRBJ1-5, with D possibly TRBD1 on 6 matching bases. CDR1 and CDR2 from the germline V gene are SGHVS and FQNEAQ. This CDR3 contains 16 residues. Between the trimmed V and J ends, which lost 1 base and 8 bases, there was a span of 18 bases. CDR3 region: CASSLVVSGDSEPQHF. The CDR3 nucleotides are TGTGCCAGCAGCTTAGTCGTTTCAGGGGACTCGGAGCCCCAGCATTTT.

The chain has TRBV9 and TRBJ2-1; tentatively, D is TRBD1 (6 bases). Trimming stripped 3 bases from V and 0 bases from J, with 16 bases between. Germline values: CDR1 SGDLS, CDR2 YYNGEE. The CDR3 is made up of 17 amino acids. CDR3 coding DNA: TGTGCCAGCAGCGGACCCGCGACAGGTTCCTCCTACAATGAGCAGTTCTTC. Translation: CASSGPATGSSYNEQFF.

The chain recombines TRBV7-8 with TRBJ2-3; TRBD2 matches 11 bases. V was pared by 5 bases and J by 2 bases, with 6 bases of the junction left unmatched. The germline V gene encodes CDR1 SGHVS and CDR2 FQNEAQ. The length of the CDR3 is 16 residues. For the CDR3, the DNA is TGTGCCAGCAGCCAAGGACTAGCGGGTCACACAGATACGCAGTATTTT. Encoded protein: CASSQGLAGHTDTQYF.

This chain links TRBV4-3 with TRBJ1-2; D uncertain. In germline, CDR1 is LGHNA, CDR2 YSLEER. Between the trimmed V and J ends, which lost 1 base and 2 bases, there was a span of 5 bases. The CDR3 loop spans 13 amino acids. Here the CDR3 reads CASSQGENYGYTF. CDR3 bases: TGCGCCAGCAGCCAAGGGGAGAACTATGGCTACACCTTC.

The CDR3 spells CASSQEWGLNEKLFF. The CDR3 bases are TGCGCCAGCAGCCAAGAGTGGGGGTTAAATGAAAAACTGTTTTTT. This chain joins TRBV4-1 and TRBJ1-4, with a possible D match to TRBD1 (5 bases). This CDR3 has 15 amino acids. V gave up 0 bases and J gave up 5 bases, with 10 bases separating them. The germline gives CDR1 MGHRA, CDR2 YSYEKL.

The V gene is TRBV2, the J gene TRBJ1-2; D gene uncertain. CDR1 is SNHLY and CDR2 is FYNNEI in the germline V gene. V lost 3 bases to trimming and J lost 2 bases, with 16 bases between them. The CDR3 loop spans 16 amino acids. In nucleotides, the CDR3 is TGTGCCAGCAGTGAGTGGTCTGGGGTGGGGAACTATGGCTACACCTTC. This encodes CASSEWSGVGNYGYTF.

This clone was seen just once. This rearrangement joins TRBV7-9 to TRBJ2-1; TRBD1 matches 11 bases. CDR1 SEHNR and CDR2 FQNEAQ come from the germline V gene (reference sequence). Germline trimming cut 5 bases from V and 7 bases from J; bases unmatched to any gene: 7. The CDR3 has 15 amino acids. The CDR3 DNA sequence: TGTGCCAGCAGCCACCCCGGGACAGGGGGAAATGAGCAGTTCTTC. Amino acid sequence: CASSHPGTGGNEQFF.

This chain connects TRBV11-3 to TRBJ2-2; maybe TRBD1 (6 bases). This CDR3 is 16 amino acids long. Trimming removed 1 base at V and 4 bases at J, with 13 bases between. Germline V lookup: CDR1 SGHNT, CDR2 YENEEA. Here the CDR3 reads CASSLARDIGTGELFF. CDR3 DNA: TGTGCCAGCAGCTTAGCCCGGGACATTGGCACCGGGGAGCTGTTTTTT.

As for this clone: Other nucleotide sequences from this sample produce the same CDR3. The rearrangement links TRBV5-1 to TRBJ2-7; D not resolved. This CDR3 has 11 amino acids. Trimming removed 0 bases at V and 5 bases at J, with 3 bases between. Germline assignment: CDR1 SGHRS and CDR2 YFSETQ. DNA for the CDR3: TGCGCCAGCAGCTTGGCCCACGAGCAGTACTTC. It yields the protein CASSLAHEQYF.

Turning to this clone: A read error may produce the germline difference seen at one junction end. The genes are TRBV4-1 and TRBJ1-2; no definite D call. Germline CDR1 reads MGHRA; CDR2 reads YSYEKL. This CDR3 comprises 14 residues. CDR3 residues: CASSPIQSYGVTRF. The CDR3 DNA is TGCGCCAGCAGCCCGATCCAAAGTTACGGGGTCACTCGCTTC.

V usage is TRBV5-4 and J usage is TRBJ1-1; D remains unclear. V shed 2 bases and J shed 1 base, with 9 bases lying between them. This CDR3 contains 14 residues. Germline V gene sequence: CDR1 SGHNT, CDR2 YYREEE (reference sequence). CDR3 sequence: CASSFLSGNTEAFF. The CDR3 DNA reads TGTGCCAGCAGCTTTCTCTCAGGGAACACTGAAGCTTTCTTT.

The chain has TRBV5-4 and TRBJ2-7; tentative D call: TRBD2 (6 bases). V was shortened by 4 bases and J by 3 bases, with 20 bases between the two germline ends. Germline V gives CDR1 SGHNT, CDR2 YYREEE (reference sequence). The CDR3 has 16 residues. CDR3: CASSPSTGTGFYEQYF. The DNA of the CDR3 is TGTGCCAGCAGCCCGTCTACCGGGACTGGTTTCTACGAGCAGTACTTC.

The V and J genes are TRBV2 and TRBJ2-7; TRBD1 agrees at 8 bases. The CDR3 consists of 18 residues. Germline CDR1 and CDR2: SNHLY and FYNNEI. The J segment lost 0 bases and the V segment lost 8 bases, leaving 18 bases of the junction unmatched. CDR3: CASGAGQAKLESSYEQYF. The CDR3 DNA reads as TGTGCCAGCGGCGCGGGACAGGCGAAACTAGAGAGCTCCTACGAGCAGTACTTC.